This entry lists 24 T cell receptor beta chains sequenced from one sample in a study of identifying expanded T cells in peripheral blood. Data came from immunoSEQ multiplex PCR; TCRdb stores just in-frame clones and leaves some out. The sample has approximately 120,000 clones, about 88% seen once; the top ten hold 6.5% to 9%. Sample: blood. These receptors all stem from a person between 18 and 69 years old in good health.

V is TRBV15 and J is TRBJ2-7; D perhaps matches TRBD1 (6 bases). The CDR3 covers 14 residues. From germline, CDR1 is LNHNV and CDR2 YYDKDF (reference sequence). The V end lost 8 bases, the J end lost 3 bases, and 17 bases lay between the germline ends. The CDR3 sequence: CATGLGQGHYEQYF. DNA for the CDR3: TGTGCCACCGGGTTGGGCCAGGGACACTACGAGCAGTACTTC.

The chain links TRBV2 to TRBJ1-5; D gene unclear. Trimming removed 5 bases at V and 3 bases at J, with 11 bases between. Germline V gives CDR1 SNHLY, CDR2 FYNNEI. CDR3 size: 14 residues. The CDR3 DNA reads TGTGCCAGCAGTTACCGAACCTTCAATCAGCCCCAGCATTTT. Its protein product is CASSYRTFNQPQHF.

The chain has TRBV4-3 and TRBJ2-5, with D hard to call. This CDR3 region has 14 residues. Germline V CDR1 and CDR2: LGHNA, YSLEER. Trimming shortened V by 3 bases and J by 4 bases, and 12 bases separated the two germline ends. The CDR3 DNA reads TGCGCCAGCAGCCAGACCGCAGGATCAGAGACCCAGTACTTC. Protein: CASSQTAGSETQYF.

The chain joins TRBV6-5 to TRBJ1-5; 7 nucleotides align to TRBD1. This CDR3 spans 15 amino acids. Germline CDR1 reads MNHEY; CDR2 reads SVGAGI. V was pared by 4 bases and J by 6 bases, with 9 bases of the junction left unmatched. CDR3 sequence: CASSSLQGQRQPQHF. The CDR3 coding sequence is TGTGCCAGCAGTTCGTTACAGGGGCAGCGTCAGCCCCAGCATTTT.

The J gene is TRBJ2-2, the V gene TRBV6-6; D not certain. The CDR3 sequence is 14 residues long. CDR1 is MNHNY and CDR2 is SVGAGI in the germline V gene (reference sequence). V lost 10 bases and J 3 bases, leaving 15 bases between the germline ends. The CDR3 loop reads CAIRTDGDTGELFF. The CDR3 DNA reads TGTGCCATCCGGACGGATGGGGACACCGGGGAGCTGTTTTTT.

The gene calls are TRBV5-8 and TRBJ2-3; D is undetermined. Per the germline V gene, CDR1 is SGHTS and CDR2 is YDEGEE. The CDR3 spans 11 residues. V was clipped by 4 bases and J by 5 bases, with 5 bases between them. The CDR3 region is CASSRLDTQYF. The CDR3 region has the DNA TGTGCCAGCAGCCGACTAGATACGCAGTATTTT.

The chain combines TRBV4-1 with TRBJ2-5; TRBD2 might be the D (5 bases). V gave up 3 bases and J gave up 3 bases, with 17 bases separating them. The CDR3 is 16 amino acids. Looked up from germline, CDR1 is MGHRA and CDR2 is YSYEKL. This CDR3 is CASSHPTGLLKETQYF. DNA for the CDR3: TGCGCCAGCAGCCACCCTACCGGACTGTTAAAAGAGACCCAGTACTTC.

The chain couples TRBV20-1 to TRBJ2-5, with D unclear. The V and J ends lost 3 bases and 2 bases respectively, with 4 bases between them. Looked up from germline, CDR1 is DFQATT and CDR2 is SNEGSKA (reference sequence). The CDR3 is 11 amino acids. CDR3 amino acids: CSASRQETQYF. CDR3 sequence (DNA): TGCAGTGCTAGTAGACAAGAGACCCAGTACTTC.

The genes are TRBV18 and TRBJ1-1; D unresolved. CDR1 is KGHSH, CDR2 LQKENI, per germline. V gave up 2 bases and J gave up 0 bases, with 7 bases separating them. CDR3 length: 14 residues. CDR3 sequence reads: CASSPYGMNTEAFF. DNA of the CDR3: TGTGCCAGCTCACCATACGGGATGAACACTGAAGCTTTCTTT.

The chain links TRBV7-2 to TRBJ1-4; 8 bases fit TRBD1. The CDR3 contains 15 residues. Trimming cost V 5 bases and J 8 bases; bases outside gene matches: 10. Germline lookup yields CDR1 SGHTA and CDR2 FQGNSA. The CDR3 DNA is TGTGCCAGCAGCCCGAGGACAGGGAGGGGGGAAAAACTGTTTTTT. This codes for CASSPRTGRGEKLFF.

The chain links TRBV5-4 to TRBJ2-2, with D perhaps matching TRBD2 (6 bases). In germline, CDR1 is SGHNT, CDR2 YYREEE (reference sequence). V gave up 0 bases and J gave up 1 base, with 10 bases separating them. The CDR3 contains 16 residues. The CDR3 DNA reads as TGTGCCAGCAGCTTGGGGGCTAGCGAGAACACCGGGGAGCTGTTTTTT. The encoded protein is CASSLGASENTGELFF.

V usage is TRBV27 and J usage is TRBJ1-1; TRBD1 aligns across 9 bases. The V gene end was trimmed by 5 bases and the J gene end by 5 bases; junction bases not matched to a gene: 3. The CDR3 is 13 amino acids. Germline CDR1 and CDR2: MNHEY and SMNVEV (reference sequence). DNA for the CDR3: TGTGCCAGCAGTGGACAGGGGTTGACTGAAGCTTTCTTT. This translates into CASSGQGLTEAFF.

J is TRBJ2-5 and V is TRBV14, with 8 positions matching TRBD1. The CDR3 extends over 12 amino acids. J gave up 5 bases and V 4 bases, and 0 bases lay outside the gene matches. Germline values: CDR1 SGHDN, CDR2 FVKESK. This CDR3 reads CASSRDRETQYF. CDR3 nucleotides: TGTGCCAGCAGCCGGGACAGGGAGACCCAGTACTTC.

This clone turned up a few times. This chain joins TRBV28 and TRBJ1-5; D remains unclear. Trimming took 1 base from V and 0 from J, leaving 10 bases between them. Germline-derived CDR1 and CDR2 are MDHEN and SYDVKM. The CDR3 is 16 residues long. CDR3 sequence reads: CASSLLAESSNQPQHF. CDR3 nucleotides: TGTGCCAGCAGTTTATTAGCCGAAAGTAGCAATCAGCCCCAGCATTTT.

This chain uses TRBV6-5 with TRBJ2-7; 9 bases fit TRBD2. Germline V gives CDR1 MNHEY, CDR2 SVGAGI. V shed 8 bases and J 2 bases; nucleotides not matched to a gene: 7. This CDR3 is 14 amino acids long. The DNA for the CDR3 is TGTGCCAGCGGGGGGACTAGCCTCCCCTACGAGCAGTACTTC. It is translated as CASGGTSLPYEQYF.

The CDR3 sequence is CASSQASGSYTGELFF. In DNA, the CDR3 is TGCGCCAGCAGCCAAGCATCAGGTTCGTACACCGGGGAGCTGTTTTTT. The chain uses TRBV4-1 and TRBJ2-2; unclear D gene. V shed 1 base and J shed 3 bases, with 12 bases lying between them. Germline-derived CDR1 and CDR2 are MGHRA and YSYEKL. The CDR3 contains 16 residues.

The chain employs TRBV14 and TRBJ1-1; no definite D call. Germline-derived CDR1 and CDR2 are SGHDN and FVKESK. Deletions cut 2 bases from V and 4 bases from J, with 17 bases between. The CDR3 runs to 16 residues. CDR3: CASSQSGRIWGTEAFF. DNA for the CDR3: TGTGCCAGCAGCCAATCCGGGAGGATTTGGGGCACTGAAGCTTTCTTT.

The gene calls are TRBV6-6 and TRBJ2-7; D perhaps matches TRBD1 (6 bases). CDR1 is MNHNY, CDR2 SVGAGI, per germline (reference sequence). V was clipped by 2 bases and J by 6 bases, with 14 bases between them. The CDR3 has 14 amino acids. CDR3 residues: CASSYPGAGSEQYF. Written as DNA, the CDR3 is TGTGCCAGCAGTTACCCAGGGGCGGGTTCCGAGCAGTACTTC.

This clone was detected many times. The CDR3: CASSQGGQANSPLHF. For the CDR3, the DNA is TGTGCCAGCAGCCAAGGGGGGCAGGCCAATTCACCCCTCCACTTT. The chain has TRBV14 and TRBJ1-6; TRBD1 might be the D (6 bases). V was shortened by 1 base and J by 7 bases, with 11 bases between the two germline ends. The CDR3 has 15 amino acids. Germline V gives CDR1 SGHDN, CDR2 FVKESK.

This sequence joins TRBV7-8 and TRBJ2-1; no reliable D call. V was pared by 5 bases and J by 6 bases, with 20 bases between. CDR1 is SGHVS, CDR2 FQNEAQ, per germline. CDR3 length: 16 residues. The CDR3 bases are TGTGCCAGCAGCGGTAATCCGGGCCCTCAGGCCAATGAGCAGTTCTTC. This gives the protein CASSGNPGPQANEQFF.

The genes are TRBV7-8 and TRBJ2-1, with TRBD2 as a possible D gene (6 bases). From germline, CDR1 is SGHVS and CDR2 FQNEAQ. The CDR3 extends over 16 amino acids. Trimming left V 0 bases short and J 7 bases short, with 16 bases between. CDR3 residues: CASSLAGGNTLNEQFF. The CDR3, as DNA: TGTGCCAGCAGCTTAGCGGGAGGTAATACTCTGAATGAGCAGTTCTTC.

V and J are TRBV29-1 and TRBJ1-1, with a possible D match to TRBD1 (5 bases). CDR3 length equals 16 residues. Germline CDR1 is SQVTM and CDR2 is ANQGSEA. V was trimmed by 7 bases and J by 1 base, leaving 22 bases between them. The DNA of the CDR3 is TGCAGCGCCTGGGGCCACACCGCCCTTGGGAACACTGAAGCTTTCTTT. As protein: CSAWGHTALGNTEAFF.

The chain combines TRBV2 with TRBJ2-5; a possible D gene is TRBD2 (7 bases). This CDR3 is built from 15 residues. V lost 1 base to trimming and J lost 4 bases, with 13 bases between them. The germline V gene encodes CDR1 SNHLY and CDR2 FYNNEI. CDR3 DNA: TGTGCCAGCAGTGAAGTTGAGGGGGGGTTAGAGACCCAGTACTTC. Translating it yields CASSEVEGGLETQYF.

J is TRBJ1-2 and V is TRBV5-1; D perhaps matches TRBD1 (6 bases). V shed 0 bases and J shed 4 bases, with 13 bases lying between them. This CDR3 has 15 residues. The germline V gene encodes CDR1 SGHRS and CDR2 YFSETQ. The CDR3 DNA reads TGCGCCAGCAGCTTGGCTTCAGGGGAGAGCTATGGCTACACCTTC. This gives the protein CASSLASGESYGYTF. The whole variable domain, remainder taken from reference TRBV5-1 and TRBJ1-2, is KAGVTQTPRYLIKTRGQQVTLSCSPISGHRSVSWYQQTPGQGLQFLFEYFSETQRNKGNFPGRFSGRQFSNSRSEMNVSTLELGDSALYLCASSLASGESYGYTFGSGTRLTVV.